This TCR beta chain was identified in a study of lymphopenia after photon versus proton radiotherapy. Assay used: immunoSEQ multiplex PCR; TCRdb lists only in-frame clones, some missing. The sample has tens of thousands of clones, under 90% seen once; the top ten hold roughly 15%. V was clipped by 3 bases and J by 10 bases, with 16 bases between them. The CDR3 loop spans 14 amino acids. Per the germline V gene, CDR1 is GTSNPN and CDR2 is SVGIG (reference sequence). This material consisted of peripheral blood, taken from a patient treated with proton-based radiotherapy. The V gene is TRBV30, the J gene TRBJ1-6, with D possibly matching TRBD1 (6 bases). This TCR was sampled from a woman aged 65 to 85 with pancreatic cancer. DNA for the CDR3: TGTGCCTGGAGGCTAGGGGGTTTTGACTCACCCCTCCACTTT. Its translation is CAWRLGGFDSPLHF. Supplemented by reference TRBV30 and TRBJ1-6, the full variable domain reads SQTIHQWPATLVQPVGSPLSLECTVEGTSNPNLYWYRQAAGRGLQLLFYSVGIGQISSEVPQNLSASRPQDRQFILSSKKLLLSDSGFYLCAWRLGGFDSPLHFGNGTRLTVT.